This T cell receptor (beta chain) derives from a study of cytomegalovirus exposure and HLA in healthy donors. On the study more broadly: In an early release, HLA-typed donors contributed tens of millions of unique TCR sequences. Among about 380 genotyped donors, about 80% fell in the Caucasian-associated ancestry cluster.

The PCR contained 60 Vbeta and 13 Jbeta primers. Assay used: immunoSEQ multiplex PCR; TCRdb lists only in-frame clones, some missing. The repertoire has more than 80,000 clones, 81% of them found once; the top ten carry about 1.2%. Germline CDR1 and CDR2: MNHNY and SVGAGI (reference sequence). V dropped 2 bases and J dropped 2 bases, with 12 bases sitting between them. The CDR3 runs to 15 residues. To note about this clone: Its antigen is unidentified.

Findings and caveats of the study: TCR beta V segments were, for the most part, productive about 87% or about 30% of the time in an earlier analysis. There were several of the most significant clusters that appeared linked to common viral pathogens in a later analysis.

This sequence originates from a girl aged 2 to 10 in good health and CMV-seropositive. Material: PBMCs. The chain links TRBV6-6 to TRBJ2-5; maybe TRBD2 (5 bases). The CDR3, as DNA: TGTGCCAGCAGTTACAGGCGGGCAGTTCAAGAGACCCAGTACTTC. Amino acids: CASSYRRAVQETQYF.